This paragraph covers one TCR beta chain sequence. The germline CDR1 and CDR2 sequences are MGHRA and YSYEKL. The CDR3 has 16 amino acids. Treatment noted: randomized to nivolumab then ipilimumab (arm A) or the reverse (arm B). No patient had prior DNA-damaging chemotherapy. This specimen belongs to a study of sequential checkpoint blockade in melanoma. Study in general: Patients were randomized 1:1 to nivolumab-then-ipilimumab or ipilimumab-then-nivolumab first-line.

Produced via immunoSEQ multiplex PCR; TCRdb's table is partial and in-frame only. The table records fewer than 15,000 clones, more than 70% of them present only once. V usage is TRBV4-1 and J usage is TRBJ2-5, with 9 bases fitting TRBD1. Matching the DNA end better, TRBJ2-7 makes the J call doubtful. This sequence was found in a human patient with melanoma. Some clones in this sample may be carry-over from other donors' samples. Specimen: CD8+ T cells sorted from blood (inferred from file names), collected from a patient given nivolumab and ipilimumab in sequence. The CDR3: CASSLIPGTGKYEQYF. CDR3 DNA: TGCGCCAGCAGCCTCATCCCCGGGACAGGGAAGTACGAGCAGTACTTC.